A selection of T cell receptor beta chains follows, all from one sample in a study of PD-L1 blockade in urothelial cancer. The protocol was immunoSEQ multiplex PCR, while the TCRdb copy is restricted to in-frame clones and leaves out a portion. This repertoire shows tens of thousands of clones, 87% found once; its top ten account for 4.5% to 7%. The sequencing used PBMCs, collected around atezolizumab (anti-PD-L1) treatment. These receptors all stem from a woman aged 70-85 years with urothelial cancer. Each CDR3 is given with its conserved first and last residue. D genes are given only for firm matches. Only part of the rows carry a size: once, few, many, or a class if the clone is expanded.

TRBV11-3,NA,TRBD1,TRBJ2-1,CASSYDRDEQFF,TGTGCCAGCAGCTACGACAGGGATGAGCAGTTCTTC
TRBV28,NA,TRBD2,TRBJ2-3,CASFGVGRARGYTQYF,TGTGCCAGCTTTGGTGTCGGGAGGGCCCGTGGGTATACGCAGTATTTT
TRBV5-4,NA,TRBD1,TRBJ2-5,CASSWGDRGYQETQYF,TGTGCCAGCAGCTGGGGGGACAGGGGATACCAAGAGACCCAGTACTTC
TRBV9,NA,TRBD2,TRBJ2-7,CASSFPSSGSVYEQYF,TGTGCCAGCAGCTTTCCGTCTAGCGGGAGTGTTTACGAGCAGTACTTC
TRBV7-8,NA,TRBD2,TRBJ2-5,CASSPDGLAGTQETQYF,TGTGCCAGCAGCCCGGATGGACTAGCGGGGACCCAAGAGACCCAGTACTTC
TRBV4-1,NA,NA,TRBJ2-5,CASSPGRLALETQYF,TGCGCCAGCAGCCCGGGAAGACTTGCCCTAGAGACCCAGTACTTC
TRBV28,few,TRBD1,TRBJ1-2,CASSTTGAGYTF,TGTGCCAGCAGTACGACAGGGGCCGGCTACACCTTC
TRBV30,NA,NA,TRBJ1-1,CAWSVQTAEAFF,TGTGCCTGGAGTGTCCAGACAGCTGAAGCTTTCTTT
TRBV2,once,TRBD1,TRBJ2-5,CASSTGQAPSGAGETQYF,TGTGCCAGCAGTACGGGACAGGCTCCCTCGGGGGCCGGAGAGACCCAGTACTTC
TRBV4-1,NA,NA,TRBJ2-7,CASSQDAGRYEQYF,TGCGCCAGCAGCCAAGACGCAGGGAGGTACGAGCAGTACTTC
TRBV28,NA,NA,TRBJ2-7,CASSSEVGEQYF,TGTGCCAGCAGTTCTGAGGTGGGCGAGCAGTACTTC
TRBV6-4,NA,TRBD1,TRBJ2-3,CASSVSQGVADTQYF,TGTGCCAGCAGTGTATCCCAGGGGGTTGCAGATACGCAGTATTTT
TRBV5-1,NA,TRBD2,TRBJ2-7,CASSGGLGPSGEQYF,TGCGCCAGCAGCGGCGGACTAGGTCCAAGTGGGGAGCAGTACTTC
TRBV27,NA,NA,TRBJ2-7,CASSLSTQGEGQYF,TGTGCCAGCAGTTTATCAACACAGGGCGAGGGGCAGTACTTC
TRBV28,NA,TRBD2,TRBJ2-1,CASRPTSARYNEQFF,TGTGCCAGCAGACCTACTAGCGCCCGCTACAATGAGCAGTTCTTC
TRBV29-1,NA,NA,TRBJ1-1,CSVSGTMALEAFF,TGCAGCGTTTCTGGGACTATGGCATTGGAAGCTTTCTTT
TRBV19,NA,NA,TRBJ1-1,CASSMFRYTEAFF,TGTGCCAGTAGTATGTTCCGGTACACTGAAGCTTTCTTT
TRBV19,NA,TRBD1,TRBJ2-7,CASSIQGAYEQYF,TGTGCCAGTAGTATCCAGGGGGCCTACGAGCAGTACTTC
TRBV5-1,NA,NA,TRBJ1-1,CASNGGHTEAFF,TGCGCCAGCAACGGGGGGCACACTGAAGCTTTCTTT
TRBV19,NA,TRBD1,TRBJ2-7,CASSIGTGVLYEQYF,TGTGCCAGTAGTATTGGGACAGGGGTCCTCTACGAGCAGTACTTC
TRBV30,NA,TRBD1,TRBJ1-3,CAWSEGTGPAGNTIYF,TGTGCCTGGAGTGAAGGGACAGGGCCTGCTGGAAACACCATATATTTT
TRBV30,NA,TRBD1,TRBJ1-4,CATEDRAGEKLFF,TGTGCCACCGAAGACAGGGCGGGTGAAAAACTGTTTTTT
TRBV5-1,NA,NA,TRBJ1-1,CASSLVGGLLDTEAFF,TGCGCCAGCAGCTTGGTCGGGGGGCTTTTGGACACTGAAGCTTTCTTT
TRBV5-5,NA,TRBD1,TRBJ1-5,CASSYFDRDNQPQHF,TGTGCCAGCAGTTATTTCGACAGGGACAATCAGCCCCAGCATTTT
TRBV6-4,few,TRBD2,TRBJ2-3,CASSDGSREADTQYF,TGTGCCAGCAGTGACGGCTCGCGGGAGGCAGATACGCAGTATTTT
TRBV6-1,once,NA,TRBJ2-3,CASSEGAGTDTQYF,TGTGCCAGCAGTGAAGGAGCGGGCACAGATACGCAGTATTTT
TRBV29-1,NA,TRBD1,TRBJ1-1,CSGGQTNTEAFF,TGCAGTGGGGGACAGACGAACACTGAAGCTTTCTTT
TRBV29-1,NA,NA,TRBJ2-3,CSVEDPRGGGDYAQYF,TGCAGCGTTGAAGATCCCAGGGGAGGGGGGGATTACGCGCAGTATTTT
TRBV2,NA,TRBD1,TRBJ2-2,CASSEMAVWGRGSGELFF,TGTGCCAGCAGTGAAATGGCAGTTTGGGGCAGGGGGAGCGGGGAGCTGTTTTTT
TRBV29-1,NA,NA,TRBJ1-5,CSVGGGDQPQHF,TGCAGCGTTGGAGGCGGTGATCAGCCCCAGCATTTT
TRBV30,NA,TRBD1,TRBJ1-2,CAWSGIPGQEDYGYTF,TGTGCCTGGAGTGGTATCCCGGGACAGGAGGACTATGGCTACACCTTC
TRBV6-1,NA,TRBD1,TRBJ2-2,CASSEDRGSAGELFF,TGTGCCAGCAGTGAGGACAGGGGGAGCGCCGGGGAGCTGTTTTTT
TRBV5-3,NA,NA,TRBJ1-2,CARSIRNNYGYTF,TGTGCCAGAAGTATTCGTAATAACTATGGCTACACCTTC
TRBV11-2,NA,NA,TRBJ1-4,CASSLSRDMGVEKLFF,TGTGCCAGCAGCTTAAGTAGGGACATGGGAGTAGAAAAACTGTTTTTT
TRBV4-2,NA,NA,TRBJ2-3,CASSQDHRTASTDTQYF,TGTGCCAGCAGCCAAGATCACAGGACAGCTTCCACAGATACGCAGTATTTT
TRBV18,NA,TRBD1,TRBJ2-7,CASSGLGTGAYEQYF,TGTGCCAGCTCGGGGCTCGGGACAGGGGCCTACGAGCAGTACTTC
TRBV14,once,TRBD1,TRBJ2-7,CASSQDWGQGAITPDVYEQYF,TGTGCCAGCAGCCAAGATTGGGGACAGGGGGCAATCACCCCCGACGTCTACGAGCAGTACTTC
TRBV15,NA,NA,TRBJ2-7,CATSRTRRTGVGYEQYF,TGTGCCACCAGCAGAACCCGCAGAACGGGGGTCGGATACGAGCAGTACTTC
TRBV19,NA,TRBD1,TRBJ2-7,CASSIPGAGGSYEQYF,TGTGCCAGTAGCATACCGGGTGCAGGGGGCTCCTACGAGCAGTACTTC
TRBV12-5,NA,TRBD2,TRBJ2-3,CASGRGSSTDTQYF,TGTGCTAGTGGGCGCGGGAGTAGTACAGATACGCAGTATTTT
TRBV4-1,NA,NA,TRBJ2-5,CASSQRTEETQYF,TGCGCCAGCAGCCAAAGGACAGAAGAGACCCAGTACTTC
TRBV19,once,TRBD1,TRBJ1-4,CASSTGQGNEKLFF,TGTGCCAGTAGTACGGGACAGGGGAATGAAAAACTGTTTTTT
TRBV5-6,few,NA,TRBJ2-7,CASSLGVGGDSYEQYF,TGTGCCAGCAGCTTGGGGGTCGGCGGGGACTCCTACGAGCAGTACTTC
TRBV4-3,NA,TRBD1,TRBJ1-1,CASSPTGVRTEAFF,TGCGCCAGCAGCCCGACAGGGGTGCGAACTGAAGCTTTCTTT
TRBV9,once,NA,TRBJ1-2,CASSVGTEGYGYTF,TGTGCCAGCAGCGTAGGGACAGAGGGCTATGGCTACACCTTC